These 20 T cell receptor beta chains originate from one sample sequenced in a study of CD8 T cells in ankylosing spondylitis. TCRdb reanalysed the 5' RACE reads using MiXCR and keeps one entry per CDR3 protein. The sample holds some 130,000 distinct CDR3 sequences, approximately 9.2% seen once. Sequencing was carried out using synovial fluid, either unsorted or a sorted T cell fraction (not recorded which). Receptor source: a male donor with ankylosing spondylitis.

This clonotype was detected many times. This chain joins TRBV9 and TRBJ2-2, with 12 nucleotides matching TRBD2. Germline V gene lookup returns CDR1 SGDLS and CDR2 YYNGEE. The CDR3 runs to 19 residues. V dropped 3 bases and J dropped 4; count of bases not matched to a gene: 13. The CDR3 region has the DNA TGTGCCAGCAGCGAGCCCCAGACTAGCGGGGGAAGGAGCACCGGGGAGCTGTTTTTT. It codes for CASSEPQTSGGRSTGELFF.

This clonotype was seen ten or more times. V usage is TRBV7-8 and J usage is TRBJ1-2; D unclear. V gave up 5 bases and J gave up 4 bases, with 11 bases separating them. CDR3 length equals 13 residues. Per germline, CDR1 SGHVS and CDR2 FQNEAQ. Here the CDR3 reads CASSPREGYGYTF. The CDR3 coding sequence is TGTGCCAGCAGCCCCCGAGAAGGCTATGGCTACACCTTC.

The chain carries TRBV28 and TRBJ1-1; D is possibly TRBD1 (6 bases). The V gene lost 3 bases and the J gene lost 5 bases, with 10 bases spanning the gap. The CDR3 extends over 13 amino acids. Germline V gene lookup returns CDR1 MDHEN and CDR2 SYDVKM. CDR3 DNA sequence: TGTGCCAGCAGTTTCAGGGGCCAGACTGAAGCTTTCTTT. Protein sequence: CASSFRGQTEAFF. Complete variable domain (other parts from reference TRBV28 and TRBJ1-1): DVKVTQSSRYLVKRTGEKVFLECVQDMDHENMFWYRQDPGLGLRLIYFSYDVKMKEKGDIPEGYSVSREKKERFSLILESASTNQTSMYLCASSFRGQTEAFFGQGTRLTVV.

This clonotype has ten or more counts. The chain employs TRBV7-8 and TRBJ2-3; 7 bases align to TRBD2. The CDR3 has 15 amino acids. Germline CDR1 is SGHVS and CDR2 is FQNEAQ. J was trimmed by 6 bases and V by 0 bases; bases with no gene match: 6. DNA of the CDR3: TGTGCCAGCAGCTTAGCTCGGGGGGTAATGGATACGCAGTATTTT. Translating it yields CASSLARGVMDTQYF.

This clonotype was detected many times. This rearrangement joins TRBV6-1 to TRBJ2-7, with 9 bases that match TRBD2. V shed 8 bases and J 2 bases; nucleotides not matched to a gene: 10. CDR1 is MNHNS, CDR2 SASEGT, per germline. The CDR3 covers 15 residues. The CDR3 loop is CASGTSSGKAYEQYF. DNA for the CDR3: TGTGCCAGCGGAACTTCTAGCGGGAAAGCCTACGAGCAGTACTTC.

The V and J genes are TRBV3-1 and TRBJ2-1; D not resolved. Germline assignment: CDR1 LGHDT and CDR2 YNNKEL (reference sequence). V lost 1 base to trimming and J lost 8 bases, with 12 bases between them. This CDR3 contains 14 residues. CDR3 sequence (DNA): TGTGCCAGCAGCCAAGTACGGGTCCGGGATGAGCAGTTCTTC. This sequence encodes CASSQVRVRDEQFF.

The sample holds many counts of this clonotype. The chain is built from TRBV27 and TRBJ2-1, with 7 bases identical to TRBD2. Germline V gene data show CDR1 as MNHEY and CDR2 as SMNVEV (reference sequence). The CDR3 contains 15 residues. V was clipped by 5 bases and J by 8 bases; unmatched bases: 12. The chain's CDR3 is CASSTLATYGDEQFF. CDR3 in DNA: TGTGCCAGCAGTACACTAGCGACTTACGGGGATGAGCAGTTCTTC.

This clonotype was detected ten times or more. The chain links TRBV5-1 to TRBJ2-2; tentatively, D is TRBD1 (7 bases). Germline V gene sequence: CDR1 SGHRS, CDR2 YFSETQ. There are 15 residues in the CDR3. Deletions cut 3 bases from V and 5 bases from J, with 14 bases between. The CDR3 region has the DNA TGCGCCAGCAGCTCCTACAGGGGAGGAACCGGGGAGCTGTTTTTT. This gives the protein CASSSYRGGTGELFF. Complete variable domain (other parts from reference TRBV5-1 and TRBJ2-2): KAGVTQTPRYLIKTRGQQVTLSCSPISGHRSVSWYQQTPGQGLQFLFEYFSETQRNKGNFPGRFSGRQFSNSRSEMNVSTLELGDSALYLCASSSYRGGTGELFFGEGSRLTVL.

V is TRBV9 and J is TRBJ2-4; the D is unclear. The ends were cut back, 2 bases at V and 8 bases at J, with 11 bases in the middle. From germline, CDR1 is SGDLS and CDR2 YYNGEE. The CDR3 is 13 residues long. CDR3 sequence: CASSVGERDIQYF. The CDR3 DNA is TGTGCCAGCAGCGTGGGCGAACGGGACATTCAGTACTTC.

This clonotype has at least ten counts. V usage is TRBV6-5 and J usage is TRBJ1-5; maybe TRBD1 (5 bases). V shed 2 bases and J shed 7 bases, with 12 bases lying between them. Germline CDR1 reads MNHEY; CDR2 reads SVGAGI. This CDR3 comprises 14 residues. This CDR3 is CASSYTSEGQPQHF. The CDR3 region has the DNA TGTGCCAGCAGTTACACTTCGGAGGGGCAGCCCCAGCATTTT.

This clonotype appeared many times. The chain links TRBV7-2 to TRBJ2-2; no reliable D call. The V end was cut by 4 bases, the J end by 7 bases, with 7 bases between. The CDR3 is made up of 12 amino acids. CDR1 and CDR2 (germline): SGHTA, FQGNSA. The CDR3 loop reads CASSSLLGELFF. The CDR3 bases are TGTGCCAGCAGCTCACTACTCGGGGAGCTGTTTTTT.

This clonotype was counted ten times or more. CDR3 bases: TGCAGTGCTAGAGTGCCGACAGGGGGCTCGAGCTATGGCTACACCTTC. Protein: CSARVPTGGSSYGYTF. The V gene is TRBV20-1, the J gene TRBJ1-2; TRBD1 aligns across 10 bases. The CDR3 length is 16 residues. V shed 1 base and J 4 bases; nucleotides not matched to a gene: 9. Germline V gene lookup returns CDR1 DFQATT and CDR2 SNEGSKA (reference sequence).

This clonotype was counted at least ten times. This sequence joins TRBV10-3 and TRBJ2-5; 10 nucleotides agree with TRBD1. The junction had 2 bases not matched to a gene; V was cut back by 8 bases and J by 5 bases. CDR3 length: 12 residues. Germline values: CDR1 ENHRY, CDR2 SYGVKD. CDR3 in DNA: TGTGCCATCCAGGACAGGGGGGAGACCCAGTACTTC. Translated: CAIQDRGETQYF.

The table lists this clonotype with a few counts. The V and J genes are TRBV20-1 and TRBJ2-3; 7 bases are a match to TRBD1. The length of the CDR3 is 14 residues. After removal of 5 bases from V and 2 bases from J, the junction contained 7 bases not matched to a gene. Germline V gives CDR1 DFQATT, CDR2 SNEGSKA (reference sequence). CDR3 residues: CSAERGHLTDTQYF. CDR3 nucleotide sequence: TGCAGTGCTGAAAGGGGGCACCTCACAGATACGCAGTATTTT.

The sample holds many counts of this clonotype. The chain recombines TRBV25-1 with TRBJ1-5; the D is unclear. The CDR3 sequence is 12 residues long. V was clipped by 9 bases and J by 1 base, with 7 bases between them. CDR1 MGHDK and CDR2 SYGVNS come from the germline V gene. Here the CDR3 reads CARLDSNQPQHF. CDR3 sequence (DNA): TGTGCCAGATTAGACAGCAATCAGCCCCAGCATTTT.

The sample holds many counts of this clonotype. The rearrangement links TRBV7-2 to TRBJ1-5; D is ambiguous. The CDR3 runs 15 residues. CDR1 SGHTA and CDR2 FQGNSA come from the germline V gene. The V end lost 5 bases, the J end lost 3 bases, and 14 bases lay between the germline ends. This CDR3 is CASSTSVSNNQPQHF. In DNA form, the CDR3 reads TGTGCCAGCAGCACGTCAGTCTCTAACAATCAGCCCCAGCATTTT.

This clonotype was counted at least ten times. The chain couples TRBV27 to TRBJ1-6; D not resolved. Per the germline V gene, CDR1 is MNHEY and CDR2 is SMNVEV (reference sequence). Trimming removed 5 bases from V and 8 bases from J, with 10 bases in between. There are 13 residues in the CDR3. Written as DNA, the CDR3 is TGTGCCAGCAGTAACCAGAGGGATTCACCCCTCCACTTT. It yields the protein CASSNQRDSPLHF.

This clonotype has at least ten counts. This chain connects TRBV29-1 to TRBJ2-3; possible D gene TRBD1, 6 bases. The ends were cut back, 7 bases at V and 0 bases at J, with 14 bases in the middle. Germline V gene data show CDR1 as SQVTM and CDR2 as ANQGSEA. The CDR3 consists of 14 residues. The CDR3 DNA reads TGCAGCGCCGGACAGAGGGGGAGCACAGATACGCAGTATTTT. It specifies CSAGQRGSTDTQYF.

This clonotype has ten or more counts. Here the CDR3 DNA reads TGTGCCACCAGCAGAGGCAGGGGGAAGGACACTGAAGCTTTCTTT. As protein: CATSRGRGKDTEAFF. The chain uses TRBV15 and TRBJ1-1; 7 nucleotides match TRBD1. CDR3 size: 15 residues. After removal of 1 base from V and 3 bases from J, the junction contained 5 bases not matched to a gene. The germline gives CDR1 LNHNV, CDR2 YYDKDF (reference sequence).

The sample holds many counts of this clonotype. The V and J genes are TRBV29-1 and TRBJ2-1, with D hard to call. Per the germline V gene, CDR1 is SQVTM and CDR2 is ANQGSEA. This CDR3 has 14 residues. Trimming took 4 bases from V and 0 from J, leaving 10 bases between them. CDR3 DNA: TGCAGCGTTGTGGCAGGTCCCTCCTACAATGAGCAGTTCTTC. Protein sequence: CSVVAGPSYNEQFF.